The source of this TCR beta chain is a study of shared clonotypes between healthy human individuals. Study conclusions and caveats: Rarefaction demonstrated incomplete sorted-subset sequencing despite large depth. Memory subsets generally showed lower estimated richness than naive subsets. Shared clonotypes: approximately 5.3% naive CD4, 3% to 3.5% naive CD8, less than 2.5% memory CD4, 0.4% memory CD8.

Replicate PCRs for sorted subsets used 200 ng DNA; this equaled 25,000 to 30,000 T cell genomes. Generated by immunoSEQ multiplex PCR, the TCRdb table keeps only in-frame clones and is missing some. The data show some 2.3 million clones, more than 80% seen once. Regarding this clone: The target antigen is unknown.

Germline V lookup: CDR1 SGHAT, CDR2 FQDESV (reference sequence). Between the trimmed V and J ends, which lost 3 bases and 7 bases, there was a span of 19 bases. CDR3 length: 16 amino acids. The V and J genes are TRBV11-1 and TRBJ2-1; D unclear. The sequenced material came from naive CD4+ T cells from PBMCs. Subset of the sample: CD45RA+ positively selected. This clonotype was sampled from a man aged 18 to 30 in good health. Some clones in this sample may be carry-over from other donors' samples. CDR3 loop: CASSLAPVNIGNEQFF. In nucleotides, the CDR3 is TGTGCCAGCAGCTTGGCCCCAGTTAACATTGGTAATGAGCAGTTCTTC.